Presented here are 27 T cell receptor beta chains from one specimen sequenced in a study of cytomegalovirus exposure and HLA in healthy donors (dated by TCRdb to about 2017). Library preparation was by the immunoSEQ multiplex PCR assay. The multiplex PCR relied on a mix of 60 forward primers for TCR Vbeta segments and 13 reverse primers for TCR Jbeta segments. This immuneACCESS table, as held by TCRdb, lists in-frame sequences with V and J called but not all clones. Of the missing ones, under half trace to an unresolved V gene in checked studies; the others have no known cause. This sample is represented by some 200,000 clones; 55% to 75% of them were singletons. The ten largest clonotypes hold around 3% of the sample. Sequencing was done on a sample of PBMCs. Source of these receptors: a middle-aged man in good health and CMV-seropositive.

The V and J genes are TRBV7-4 and TRBJ1-6; D is unclear. This CDR3 comprises 16 residues. Trimming pared 2 bases from V and 6 bases from J, leaving 14 bases between. The germline V gene has CDR1 SGHVT and CDR2 SQSDAQ. DNA for the CDR3: TGTGCCAGCAGCTTAAGGGAGGTGGTGGGTAATTCACCCCTCCACTTT. It is translated as CASSLREVVGNSPLHF.

The chain carries TRBV4-1 and TRBJ1-5; 9 bases are shared with TRBD1. The CDR3 is 16 amino acids. CDR1 is MGHRA and CDR2 is YSYEKL in the germline V gene. The V segment lost 1 base and the J segment 8 bases; nucleotides outside the gene matches: 9. CDR3 sequence reads: CASSQGRTGASKPQHF. CDR3 nucleotides: TGCGCCAGCAGCCAAGGGAGGACAGGGGCCAGTAAGCCCCAGCATTTT.

The V and J genes are TRBV6-1 and TRBJ1-6, with 7 bases matching TRBD1. Germline CDR1 reads MNHNS; CDR2 reads SASEGT. V shed 7 bases and J 9 bases; nucleotides not matched to a gene: 9. The CDR3 sequence is 14 residues long. CDR3 loop: CASNPQGGISPLHF. The CDR3 nucleotides are TGTGCCAGCAACCCCCAGGGGGGAATTTCACCCCTCCACTTT.

V is TRBV5-4 and J is TRBJ1-1; D is ambiguous. The CDR3 is made up of 13 amino acids. Germline V gene sequence: CDR1 SGHNT, CDR2 YYREEE (reference sequence). V lost 0 bases to trimming and J lost 2 bases, with 5 bases between them. CDR3 in DNA: TGTGCCAGCAGCTTGGAAACAAACACTGAAGCTTTCTTT. As protein: CASSLETNTEAFF.

The chain carries TRBV6-4 and TRBJ1-3; TRBD1 matches at 8 bases. Germline loops: CDR1 MRHNA, CDR2 SNTAGT. Germline trimming cut 6 bases from V and 0 bases from J; bases unmatched to any gene: 1. CDR3 length: 14 residues. CDR3 amino acids: CASRTGASGNTIYF. The CDR3, as DNA: TGTGCCAGCAGGACAGGGGCCTCTGGAAACACCATATATTTT.

This clone occurred a few times. The chain employs TRBV4-1 and TRBJ1-2, with a tentative D call TRBD1 (5 bases). Per the germline V gene, CDR1 is MGHRA and CDR2 is YSYEKL. The CDR3 has 15 residues. Deletions cut 1 base from V and 4 bases from J, with 13 bases between. The DNA for the CDR3 is TGCGCCAGCAGCCAAGTGGGGGGAGACGGCTATGGCTACACCTTC. Its protein product is CASSQVGGDGYGYTF.

The chain recombines TRBV29-1 with TRBJ1-3; D is possibly TRBD1 (6 bases). Germline CDR1 is SQVTM and CDR2 is ANQGSEA. The CDR3 loop spans 13 amino acids. For the CDR3, the DNA is TGCAGTCTGGACAGCGGCTCTGGAAACACCATATATTTT. Translated: CSLDSGSGNTIYF.

This clone was observed a few times. The V gene is TRBV15, the J gene TRBJ2-3; D possibly corresponds to TRBD1 (6 bases). The length of the CDR3 is 16 residues. CDR1 LNHNV and CDR2 YYDKDF come from the germline V gene (reference sequence). V was trimmed by 1 base and J by 5 bases, leaving 16 bases between them. The CDR3 nucleotides read TGTGCCACCAGCAGAGGCTTGGGGGCGAGGGGAGATACGCAGTATTTT. Translated, it gives CATSRGLGARGDTQYF.

The chain is built from TRBV7-9 and TRBJ2-7, with 7 nucleotides matching TRBD1. This CDR3 is 16 amino acids long. Germline values: CDR1 SEHNR, CDR2 FQNEAQ (reference sequence). V lost 5 bases, J lost 3 bases, and 13 bases stayed unmatched. The CDR3 sequence is CASSRGIGTEGYEQYF. The CDR3 region has the DNA TGTGCCAGCAGCCGAGGCATTGGGACAGAGGGCTACGAGCAGTACTTC.

Only a few counts were recorded for this clone. The V call is TRBV6-6, the J call TRBJ1-1, with 11 positions matching TRBD1. Germline V CDR1 and CDR2: MNHNY, SVGAGI (reference sequence). This CDR3 is 14 amino acids long. Unmatched junction bases numbered 6, after V lost 4 bases and J lost 8 bases. The CDR3 nucleotides are TGTGCCAGCAGTTCGACCGGGACAGGGGGGGAAGCTTTCTTT. Protein: CASSSTGTGGEAFF.

The chain links TRBV9 to TRBJ2-2, with 8 bases aligning to TRBD1. In germline, CDR1 is SGDLS, CDR2 YYNGEE. With 4 bases clipped from V and 6 bases from J, the junction kept 8 bases outside the gene matches. The CDR3 spans 15 residues. The CDR3 loop is CASSYQTGVAGELFF. CDR3 bases: TGTGCCAGCAGCTACCAGACAGGGGTTGCCGGGGAGCTGTTTTTT.

This clone was seen a handful of times. J is TRBJ1-4 and V is TRBV5-1; D not certain. The germline V gene encodes CDR1 SGHRS and CDR2 YFSETQ. The CDR3 totals 14 residues. V lost 2 bases, J lost 6 bases, and 11 bases lay in between. CDR3 bases: TGCGCCAGCAGCTTTGGGCCGCAAGATGAAAAACTGTTTTTT. It yields the protein CASSFGPQDEKLFF.

This clone was seen a few times. The CDR3: CASSPGVEGEQFF. DNA of the CDR3: TGCGCCAGCAGCCCCGGGGTCGAGGGTGAGCAGTTCTTC. The chain has TRBV4-1 and TRBJ2-1, with D perhaps TRBD2 (5 bases). Germline V gene sequence: CDR1 MGHRA, CDR2 YSYEKL. V lost 4 bases, J lost 9 bases, and 13 bases lay in between. The CDR3 runs 13 residues.

This chain uses TRBV5-4 with TRBJ2-3; 8 nucleotides line up with TRBD1. Germline assignment: CDR1 SGHNT and CDR2 YYREEE (reference sequence). There are 15 residues in the CDR3. Unmatched junction bases numbered 8, after V lost 4 bases and J lost 4 bases. CDR3 in amino acids: CASSQDRALADTQYF. DNA for the CDR3: TGTGCCAGCAGCCAGGACAGGGCCTTGGCAGATACGCAGTATTTT.

The rearrangement joins TRBV7-9 to TRBJ1-5, with D unresolved. Germline V gene lookup returns CDR1 SEHNR and CDR2 FQNEAQ (reference sequence). Trimming left V 1 base short and J 7 bases short, with 8 bases between. The CDR3 is made up of 13 amino acids. The CDR3 here is CASSLGTVQPQHF. CDR3 nucleotides: TGTGCCAGCAGCTTAGGAACAGTCCAGCCCCAGCATTTT. The variable domain in full, completed from reference TRBV7-9 and TRBJ1-5, reads DTGVSQNPRHKITKRGQNVTFRCDPISEHNRLYWYRQTLGQGPEFLTYFQNEAQLEKSRLLSDRFSAERPKGSFSTLEIQRTEQGDSAMYLCASSLGTVQPQHFGDGTRLSIL.

The chain carries TRBV6-5 and TRBJ1-3; perhaps TRBD1 as D (6 bases). The germline V gene encodes CDR1 MNHEY and CDR2 SVGAGI. The CDR3 runs 14 residues. Trimming pared 6 bases from V and 0 bases from J, leaving 9 bases between. CDR3 loop: CASRLGGSGNTIYF. CDR3 bases: TGTGCCAGCAGGCTAGGGGGCTCTGGAAACACCATATATTTT.

The chain carries TRBV7-2 and TRBJ2-3, with 12 bases identical to TRBD2. V shed 5 bases, J shed 10 bases, and the junction held 7 bases outside the gene matches. Germline lookup yields CDR1 SGHTA and CDR2 FQGNSA. CDR3 size: 14 residues. CDR3 DNA sequence: TGTGCCAGCAGCCCTCAGACTAGCGGGGGAGCGCAGTATTTT. Translation: CASSPQTSGGAQYF.

This clone was detected only a few times. The rearrangement joins TRBV19 to TRBJ2-2; D possibly corresponds to TRBD2 (6 bases). The V gene lost 7 bases and the J gene lost 5 bases, with 20 bases spanning the gap. Germline CDR1 and CDR2: LNHDA and SQIVND (reference sequence). The CDR3 covers 16 residues. CDR3 region: CASTPMEGLRTGELFF. The CDR3 bases are TGTGCCAGTACCCCCATGGAGGGGTTAAGGACCGGGGAGCTGTTTTTT.

The V gene is TRBV7-3, the J gene TRBJ1-1; TRBD1 aligns across 7 bases. There are 13 residues in the CDR3. J gave up 3 bases and V 5 bases, and 3 bases lay outside the gene matches. From germline, CDR1 is SGHTA and CDR2 FQGTGA. The CDR3 nucleotides are TGTGCCAGCAGCCCACAGGGGTACACTGAAGCTTTCTTT. This translates into CASSPQGYTEAFF.

The table lists this clone with a count of one. The gene calls are TRBV28 and TRBJ2-1; 10 bases match TRBD2. The V segment lost 3 bases and the J segment 3 bases; nucleotides outside the gene matches: 5. The V gene's germline CDR1 is MDHEN and CDR2 SYDVKM. The CDR3 has 16 amino acids. CDR3 nucleotide sequence: TGTGCCAGCAGTTTGCGAAGCGGGGGGGGCTACAATGAGCAGTTCTTC. Encoded protein: CASSLRSGGGYNEQFF.

V usage is TRBV9 and J usage is TRBJ2-1; no reliable D call. Germline V CDR1 and CDR2: SGDLS, YYNGEE. V was clipped by 3 bases and J by 7 bases, with 5 bases between them. The CDR3 length is 11 residues. The CDR3 coding sequence is TGTGCCAGCAGCGACCGGAATGAGCAGTTCTTC. This gives the protein CASSDRNEQFF.

The chain combines TRBV7-2 with TRBJ2-7; TRBD2 might be the D (6 bases). Germline lookup yields CDR1 SGHTA and CDR2 FQGNSA. CDR3 length: 16 amino acids. V was clipped by 5 bases and J by 3 bases, with 20 bases between them. CDR3 nucleotides: TGTGCCAGCAGCAGACGCATCCTAGCGTTCAGCTACGAGCAGTACTTC. Its protein product is CASSRRILAFSYEQYF.

The rearrangement links TRBV9 to TRBJ2-3; 7 bases map to TRBD1. The CDR3 has 13 amino acids. V lost 4 bases, J lost 6 bases, and 5 bases stayed unmatched. From germline, CDR1 is SGDLS and CDR2 YYNGEE. In DNA form, the CDR3 reads TGTGCCAGCAGCCCCGACAGGGTTGATACGCAGTATTTT. Translation: CASSPDRVDTQYF.

This clone occurred a few times. The rearrangement joins TRBV14 to TRBJ2-7; D perhaps matches TRBD1 (6 bases). Germline values: CDR1 SGHDN, CDR2 FVKESK. The CDR3 sequence is 14 residues long. V lost 3 bases and J lost 0, with 9 bases in between. CDR3 amino acids: CASSQGHPSYEQYF. The CDR3 DNA sequence: TGTGCCAGCAGCCAGGGACACCCCTCCTACGAGCAGTACTTC.

The chain has TRBV4-1 and TRBJ2-3; TRBD2 aligns across 9 bases. The V gene end was trimmed by 0 bases and the J gene end by 4 bases; junction bases not matched to a gene: 8. The CDR3 spans 17 residues. Per germline, CDR1 MGHRA and CDR2 YSYEKL. CDR3 coding DNA: TGCGCCAGCAGCCAAGACCCGGCGGGGGGGGAGGCAGATACGCAGTATTTT. Encoded protein: CASSQDPAGGEADTQYF.

The rearrangement links TRBV28 to TRBJ2-5, with 9 bases identical to TRBD2. Looked up from germline, CDR1 is MDHEN and CDR2 is SYDVKM. The V segment lost 4 bases and the J segment 7 bases; nucleotides outside the gene matches: 13. The CDR3 has 16 residues. The chain's CDR3 is CASSSPHSGGSGTQYF. CDR3 bases: TGTGCCAGCAGTTCCCCCCATAGCGGGGGATCGGGGACCCAGTACTTC.

This clone was recorded a few times. This chain uses TRBV11-2 with TRBJ1-6; D is uncertain. The germline V gene encodes CDR1 SGHAT and CDR2 FQNNGV. The CDR3 spans 14 residues. Trimming cost V 1 base and J 12 bases, with 13 bases left between them. The CDR3 DNA reads as TGTGCCAGCAGCTTAGGGCAGCGAAAAGAACCCCTCCACTTT. As protein: CASSLGQRKEPLHF.